This T cell receptor beta chain was profiled in a study of response to subunit inactivated influenza vaccine. Study results and caveats: That few new T cells are recruited by each seasonal influenza vaccination was the authors' suggestion.

A remark on this clonotype: Its cognate antigen is unknown.

TCRdb used MiXCR to reprocess the RT-PCR reads, holding one entry per CDR3 protein. The sample records hundreds of thousands of distinct CDR3 sequences, 10% to 15% being singletons. Germline V gene lookup returns CDR1 LNHDA and CDR2 SQIVND (reference sequence). V was trimmed by 5 bases and J by 7 bases, leaving 21 bases between them. The CDR3 contains 16 residues. This clonotype originated in a man aged 45-65 years who received an inactivated influenza vaccine. This specimen was PBMCs from blood, taken on the day of vaccination. The V gene is TRBV19, the J gene TRBJ2-1, with D possibly TRBD1 on 5 matching bases. In nucleotides, the CDR3 is TGTGCCAGTAGTCCCAGGTGGCCAGGGATTAAGAATGAGCAGTTCTTC. Amino acid sequence: CASSPRWPGIKNEQFF.